The present TCR beta chain was sequenced within a study of neoadjuvant anti-PD-1 for oral cavity cancer. The CDR3 has 15 residues. In germline, CDR1 is MDHEN, CDR2 SYDVKM. J was trimmed by 2 bases and V by 4 bases; bases with no gene match: 7. Here immunoSEQ multiplex PCR was the method, and the copy in TCRdb shows in-frame clones only, minus some. The sample yields 75,000 to 100,000 clones, approximately 80% seen once. The V call is TRBV28, the J call TRBJ2-7; 8 positions match TRBD1. The sequencing here drew on PBMCs, taken before nivolumab (anti-PD-1) treatment. This TCR derives from a person between 40 and 85 years old with oral cavity squamous cell carcinoma. CDR3: CASSSRDRPPYEQYF. The CDR3 DNA follows: TGTGCCAGCAGTTCCCGGGACAGGCCCCCCTACGAGCAGTACTTC.